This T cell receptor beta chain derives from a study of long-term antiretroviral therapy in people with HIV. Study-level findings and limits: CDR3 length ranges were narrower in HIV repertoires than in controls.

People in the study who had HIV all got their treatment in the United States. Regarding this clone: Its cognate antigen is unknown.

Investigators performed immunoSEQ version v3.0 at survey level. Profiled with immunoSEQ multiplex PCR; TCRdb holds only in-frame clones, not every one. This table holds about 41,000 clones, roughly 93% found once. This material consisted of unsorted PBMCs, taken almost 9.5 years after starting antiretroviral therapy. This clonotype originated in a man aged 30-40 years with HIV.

CDR3 in amino acids: CASSPGLANSPLHF. The CDR3 DNA follows: TGTGCCAGCAGCCCCGGACTGGCAAATTCACCCCTCCACTTT. V and J are TRBV6-5 and TRBJ1-6; no definite D call. The CDR3 has 14 amino acids. Trimming stripped 6 bases from V and 7 bases from J, with 13 bases between. The germline CDR1 and CDR2 sequences are MNHEY and SVGAGI.